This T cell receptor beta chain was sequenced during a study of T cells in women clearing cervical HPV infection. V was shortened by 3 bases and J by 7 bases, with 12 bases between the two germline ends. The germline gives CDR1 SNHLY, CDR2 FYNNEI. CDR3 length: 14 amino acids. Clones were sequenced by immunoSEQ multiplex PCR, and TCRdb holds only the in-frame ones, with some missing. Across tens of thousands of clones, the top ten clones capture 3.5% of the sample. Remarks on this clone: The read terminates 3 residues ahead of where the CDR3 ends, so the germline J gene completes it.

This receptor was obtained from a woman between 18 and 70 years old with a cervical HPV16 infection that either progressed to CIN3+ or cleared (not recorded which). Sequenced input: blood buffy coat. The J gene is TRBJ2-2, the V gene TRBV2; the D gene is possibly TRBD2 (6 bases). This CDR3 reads CASSENGGIGELFF. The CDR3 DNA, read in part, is TGTGCCAGCAGTGAGAATGGGGGGATCGGGGAG. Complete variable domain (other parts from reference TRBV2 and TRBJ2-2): EPEVTQTPSHQVTQMGQEVILRCVPISNHLYFYWYRQILGQKVEFLVSFYNNEISEKSEIFDDQFSVERPDGSNFTLKIRSTKLEDSAMYFCASSENGGIGELFFGEGSRLTVL.